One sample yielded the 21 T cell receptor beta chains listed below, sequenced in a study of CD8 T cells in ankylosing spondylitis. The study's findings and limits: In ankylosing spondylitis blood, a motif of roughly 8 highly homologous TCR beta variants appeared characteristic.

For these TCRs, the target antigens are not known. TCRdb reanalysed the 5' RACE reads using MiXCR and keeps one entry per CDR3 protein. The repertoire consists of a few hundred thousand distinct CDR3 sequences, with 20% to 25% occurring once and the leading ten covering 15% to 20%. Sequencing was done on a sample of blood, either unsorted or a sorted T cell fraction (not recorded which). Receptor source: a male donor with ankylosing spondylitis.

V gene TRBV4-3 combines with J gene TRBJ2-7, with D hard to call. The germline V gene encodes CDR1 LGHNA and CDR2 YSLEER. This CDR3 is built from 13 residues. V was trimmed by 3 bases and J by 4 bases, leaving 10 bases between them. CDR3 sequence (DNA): TGCGCCAGCAGCCAGACCGACGGTTACGAGCAGTACTTC. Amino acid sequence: CASSQTDGYEQYF.

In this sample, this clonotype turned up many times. The CDR3 sequence is CSVEEGGLAGKTSTDTQYF. As DNA, the CDR3 is TGCAGCGTTGAAGAGGGAGGACTAGCGGGGAAGACTAGCACAGATACGCAGTATTTT. The J gene is TRBJ2-3, the V gene TRBV29-1, with TRBD2 identical over 12 bases. The CDR3 totals 19 residues. CDR1 SQVTM and CDR2 ANQGSEA come from the germline V gene. V was clipped by 0 bases and J by 0 bases; unmatched bases: 10.

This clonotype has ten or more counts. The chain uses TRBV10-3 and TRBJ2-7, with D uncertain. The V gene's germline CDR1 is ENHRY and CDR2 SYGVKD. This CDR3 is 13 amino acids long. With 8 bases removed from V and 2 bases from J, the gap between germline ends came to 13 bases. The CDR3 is CAIQRGPTYEQYF. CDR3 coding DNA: TGTGCCATCCAGCGCGGTCCTACCTACGAGCAGTACTTC.

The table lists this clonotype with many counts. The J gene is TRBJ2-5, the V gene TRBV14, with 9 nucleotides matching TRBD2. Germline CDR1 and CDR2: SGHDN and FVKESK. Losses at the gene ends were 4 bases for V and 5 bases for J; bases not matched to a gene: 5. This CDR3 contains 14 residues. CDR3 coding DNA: TGTGCCAGCAGCCTATTAGCGGGAGAGGAGACCCAGTACTTC. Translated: CASSLLAGEETQYF.

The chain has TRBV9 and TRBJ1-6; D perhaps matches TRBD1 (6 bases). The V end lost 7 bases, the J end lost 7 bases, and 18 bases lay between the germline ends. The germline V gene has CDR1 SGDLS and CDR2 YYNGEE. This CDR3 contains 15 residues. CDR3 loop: CASRGGDLTNSPLHF. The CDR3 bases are TGTGCCAGCCGAGGGGGGGATCTAACAAATTCACCCCTCCACTTT.

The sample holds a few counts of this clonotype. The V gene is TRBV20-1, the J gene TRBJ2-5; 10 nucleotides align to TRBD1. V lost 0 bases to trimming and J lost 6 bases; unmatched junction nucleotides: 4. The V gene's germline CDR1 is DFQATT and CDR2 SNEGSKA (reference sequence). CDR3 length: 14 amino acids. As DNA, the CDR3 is TGCAGTGCTAGAGATAGGGACAGGGGTCAGACCCAGTACTTC. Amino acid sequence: CSARDRDRGQTQYF.

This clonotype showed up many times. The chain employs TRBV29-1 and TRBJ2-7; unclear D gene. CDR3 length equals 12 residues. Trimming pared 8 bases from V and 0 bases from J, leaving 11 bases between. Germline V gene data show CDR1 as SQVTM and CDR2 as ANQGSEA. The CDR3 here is CSRESGSYEQYF. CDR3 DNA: TGCAGCCGCGAATCTGGCTCCTACGAGCAGTACTTC.

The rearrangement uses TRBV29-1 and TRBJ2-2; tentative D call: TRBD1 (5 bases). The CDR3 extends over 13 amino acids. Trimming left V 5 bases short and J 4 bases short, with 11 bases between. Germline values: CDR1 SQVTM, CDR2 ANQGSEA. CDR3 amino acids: CSVTTVPTGELFF. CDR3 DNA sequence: TGCAGCGTTACGACAGTCCCCACCGGGGAGCTGTTTTTT.

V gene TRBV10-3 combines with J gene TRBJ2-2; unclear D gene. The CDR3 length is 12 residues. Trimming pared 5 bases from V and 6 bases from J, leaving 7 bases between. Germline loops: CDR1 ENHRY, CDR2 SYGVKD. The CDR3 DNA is TGTGCCATCAGTCATATTCCCGGGGAGCTGTTTTTT. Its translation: CAISHIPGELFF.

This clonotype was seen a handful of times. The CDR3 sequence is CASSFGTGAGGEQYF. In DNA, the CDR3 is TGTGCCAGCAGCTTTGGGACAGGGGCAGGAGGCGAGCAGTACTTC. V is TRBV7-9 and J is TRBJ2-7, with 10 bases matching TRBD1. The CDR3 is made up of 15 amino acids. The germline V gene encodes CDR1 SEHNR and CDR2 FQNEAQ (reference sequence). The ends lost 3 bases at V and 6 bases at J; junction bases unmatched: 8. The full variable domain, in which reference TRBV7-9 and TRBJ2-7 provide the parts outside the CDR3, is DTGVSQNPRHKITKRGQNVTFRCDPISEHNRLYWYRQTLGQGPEFLTYFQNEAQLEKSRLLSDRFSAERPKGSFSTLEIQRTEQGDSAMYLCASSFGTGAGGEQYFGPGTRLTVT.

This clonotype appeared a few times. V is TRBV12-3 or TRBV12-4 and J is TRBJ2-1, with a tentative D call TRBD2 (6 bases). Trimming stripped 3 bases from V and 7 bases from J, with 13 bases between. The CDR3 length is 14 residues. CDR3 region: CASSLADYHNEQFF. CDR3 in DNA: TGTGCCAGCAGTTTGGCGGACTACCATAATGAGCAGTTCTTC.

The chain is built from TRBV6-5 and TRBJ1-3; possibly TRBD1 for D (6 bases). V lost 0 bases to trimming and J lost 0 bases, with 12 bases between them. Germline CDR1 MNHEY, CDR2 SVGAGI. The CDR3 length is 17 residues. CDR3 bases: TGTGCCAGCAGTTACTCGCCTAGGGGGTCCTCTGGAAACACCATATATTTT. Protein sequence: CASSYSPRGSSGNTIYF.

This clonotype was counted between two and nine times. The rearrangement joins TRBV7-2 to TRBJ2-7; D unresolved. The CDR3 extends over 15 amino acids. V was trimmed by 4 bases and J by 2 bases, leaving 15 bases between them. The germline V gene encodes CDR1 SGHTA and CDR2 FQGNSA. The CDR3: CASSYSLGEPYEQYF. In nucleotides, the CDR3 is TGTGCCAGCAGCTACTCCCTTGGTGAGCCCTACGAGCAGTACTTC.

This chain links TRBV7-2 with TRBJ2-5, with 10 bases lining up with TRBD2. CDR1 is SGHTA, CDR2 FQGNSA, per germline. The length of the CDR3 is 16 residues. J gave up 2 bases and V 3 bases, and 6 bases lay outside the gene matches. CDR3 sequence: CASSLATSGLQETQYF. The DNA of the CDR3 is TGTGCCAGCAGCTTGGCGACTAGCGGGTTGCAAGAGACCCAGTACTTC.

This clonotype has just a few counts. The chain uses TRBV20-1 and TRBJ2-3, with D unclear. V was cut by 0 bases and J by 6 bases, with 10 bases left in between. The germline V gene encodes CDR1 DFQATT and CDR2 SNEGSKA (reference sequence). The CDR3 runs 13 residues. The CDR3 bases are TGCAGTGCTAGAGATAATAGACCCGATACGCAGTATTTT. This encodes CSARDNRPDTQYF.

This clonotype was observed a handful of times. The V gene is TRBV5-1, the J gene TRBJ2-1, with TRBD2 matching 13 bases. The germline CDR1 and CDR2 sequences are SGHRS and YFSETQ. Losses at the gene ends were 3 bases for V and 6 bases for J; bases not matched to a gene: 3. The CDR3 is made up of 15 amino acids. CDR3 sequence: CASSSGTSGINEQFF. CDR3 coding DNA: TGCGCCAGCAGCTCCGGGACTAGCGGGATCAATGAGCAGTTCTTC.

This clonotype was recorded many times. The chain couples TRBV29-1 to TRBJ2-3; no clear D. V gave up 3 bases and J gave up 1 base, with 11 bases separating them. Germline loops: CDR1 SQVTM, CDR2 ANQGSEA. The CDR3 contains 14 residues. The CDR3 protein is CSVDNEFRTDTQYF. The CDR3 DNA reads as TGCAGCGTTGATAATGAGTTTCGCACAGATACGCAGTATTTT.

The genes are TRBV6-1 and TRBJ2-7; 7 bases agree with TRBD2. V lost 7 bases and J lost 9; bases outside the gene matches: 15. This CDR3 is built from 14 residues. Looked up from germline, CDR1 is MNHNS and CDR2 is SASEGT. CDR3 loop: CASTSKGPGRVQYF. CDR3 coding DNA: TGTGCCAGCACCTCTAAGGGGCCGGGGAGGGTGCAGTACTTC.

This chain's CDR3 is CASSSPGQGPPTEAFF. CDR3 nucleotides: TGTGCCAGCAGCTCCCCGGGACAGGGACCTCCCACTGAAGCTTTCTTT. The chain links TRBV7-2 to TRBJ1-1, with TRBD1 matching over 9 bases. CDR1 is SGHTA, CDR2 FQGNSA, per germline. J lost 4 bases, V lost 4 bases, and 10 bases had no gene match. The length of the CDR3 is 16 residues.

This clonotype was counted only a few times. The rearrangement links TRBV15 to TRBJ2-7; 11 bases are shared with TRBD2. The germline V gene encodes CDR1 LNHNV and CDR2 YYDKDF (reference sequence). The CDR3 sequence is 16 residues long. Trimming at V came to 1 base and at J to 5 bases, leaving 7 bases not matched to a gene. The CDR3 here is CATSRGLAGGSDEQYF. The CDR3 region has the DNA TGTGCCACCAGCAGAGGGCTAGCGGGAGGTTCGGACGAGCAGTACTTC. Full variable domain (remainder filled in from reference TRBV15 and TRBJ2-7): DAMVIQNPRYQVTQFGKPVTLSCSQTLNHNVMYWYQQKSSQAPKLLFHYYDKDFNNEADTPDNFQSRRPNTSFCFLDIRSPGLGDTAMYLCATSRGLAGGSDEQYFGPGTRLTVT.

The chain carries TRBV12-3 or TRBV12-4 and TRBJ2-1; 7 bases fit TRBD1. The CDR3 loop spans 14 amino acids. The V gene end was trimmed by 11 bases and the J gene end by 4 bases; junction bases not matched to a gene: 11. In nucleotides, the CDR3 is TGTGCCCCCGGGACAGAGGGGTATTACAATGAGCAGTTCTTC. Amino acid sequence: CAPGTEGYYNEQFF.